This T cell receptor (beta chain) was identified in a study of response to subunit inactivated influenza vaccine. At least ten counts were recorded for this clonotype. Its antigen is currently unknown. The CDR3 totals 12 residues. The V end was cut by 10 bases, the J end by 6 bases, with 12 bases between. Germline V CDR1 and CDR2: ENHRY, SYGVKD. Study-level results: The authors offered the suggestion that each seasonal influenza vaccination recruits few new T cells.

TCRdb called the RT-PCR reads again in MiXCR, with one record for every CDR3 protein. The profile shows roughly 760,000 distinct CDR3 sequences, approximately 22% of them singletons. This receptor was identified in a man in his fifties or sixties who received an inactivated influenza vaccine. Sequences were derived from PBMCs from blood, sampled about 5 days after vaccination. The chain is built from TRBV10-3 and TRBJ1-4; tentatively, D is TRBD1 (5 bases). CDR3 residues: CATGGDDEKLFF. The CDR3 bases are TGTGCCACCGGGGGTGATGATGAAAAACTGTTTTTT.